This entry lists 8 T cell receptor beta chains sequenced from one sample in a study of blood T cell repertoires in COVID-19. Assay used: immunoSEQ multiplex PCR; TCRdb lists only in-frame clones, some missing. In the table there are 300,000 to 400,000 clones, more than 75% of which are singletons. The specimen was peripheral blood. All receptors come from a woman between 18 and 29 years old who had recovered from COVID-19.

The rearrangement uses TRBV3-1 (or the pseudogene TRBV3-2) and TRBJ2-1; 7 bases fit TRBD2. CDR1 is LGHDT and CDR2 is YNNKEL in the germline V gene (reference sequence). The CDR3 length is 18 residues. V was clipped by 4 bases and J by 0 bases; unmatched bases: 12. The CDR3 coding sequence is TGTGCCAGCAGCCCAAGATGGCGGGAGAGGAGCTCCTACAATGAGCAGTTCTTC. Amino acid sequence: CASSPRWRERSSYNEQFF.

The chain has TRBV20-1 and TRBJ1-1, with a possible D match to TRBD1 (5 bases). V dropped 6 bases and J dropped 0 bases, with 5 bases sitting between them. CDR3 size: 11 residues. Germline CDR1 is DFQATT and CDR2 is SNEGSKA (reference sequence). CDR3 protein: CSARVNTEAFF. The CDR3 DNA reads as TGCAGTGCCAGGGTGAACACTGAAGCTTTCTTT.

The chain couples TRBV13 to TRBJ2-2, with TRBD1 matching over 9 bases. V shed 3 bases, J shed 9 bases, and the junction held 14 bases outside the gene matches. Germline V gives CDR1 PRHDT, CDR2 FYEKMQ (reference sequence). The CDR3 sequence is 17 residues long. The CDR3 DNA sequence: TGTGCCAGCAGCTTCCAGCCCAGGGGACAGGGTAACCGGGAGCTGTTTTTT. Translation: CASSFQPRGQGNRELFF.

The V and J genes are TRBV29-1 and TRBJ1-1; D remains ambiguous. V lost 7 bases and J 5 bases, leaving 11 bases between the germline ends. Germline assignment: CDR1 SQVTM and CDR2 ANQGSEA. The CDR3 spans 11 residues. The CDR3: CSATGNTEAFF. CDR3 nucleotide sequence: TGCAGCGCCACGGGGAATACTGAAGCTTTCTTT.

CDR3 amino acids: CASSLGPGQGSYNEQFF. The CDR3 region has the DNA TGTGCCAGCAGCTTGGGGCCGGGACAGGGATCCTACAATGAGCAGTTCTTC. This chain joins TRBV5-4 and TRBJ2-1; TRBD1 aligns across 9 bases. V shed 0 bases and J 1 base; nucleotides not matched to a gene: 5. The CDR3 totals 17 residues. Germline V lookup: CDR1 SGHNT, CDR2 YYREEE (reference sequence).

This clone was found once. The V call is TRBV6-5, the J call TRBJ1-1; TRBD1 aligns across 10 bases. CDR1 MNHEY and CDR2 SVGAGI come from the germline V gene. The J segment lost 7 bases and the V segment lost 6 bases, leaving 5 bases of the junction unmatched. This CDR3 is 13 amino acids long. CDR3 region: CASRTTGGIEAFF. The DNA for the CDR3 is TGTGCCAGCAGGACGACAGGGGGCATTGAAGCTTTCTTT.

Comment on this clone: Other DNA sequences in this specimen translate into the identical CDR3. This chain uses TRBV11-3 with TRBJ1-1; D gene uncertain. The CDR3 spans 12 residues. Trimming removed 3 bases at V and 3 bases at J, with 5 bases between. The germline gives CDR1 SGHNT, CDR2 YENEEA. In DNA, the CDR3 is TGTGCCAGCAGCTTTCGTGACACTGAAGCTTTCTTT. Protein: CASSFRDTEAFF.

The V call is TRBV18, the J call TRBJ2-2; no clear D gene. From germline, CDR1 is KGHSH and CDR2 LQKENI. This CDR3 comprises 16 residues. The V end lost 0 bases, the J end lost 1 base, and 9 bases lay between the germline ends. The CDR3 spells CASSPPLRQNTGELFF. CDR3 nucleotides: TGTGCCAGCTCACCACCCCTCCGACAGAACACCGGGGAGCTGTTTTTT. Full variable domain (outside the CDR3, taken from reference TRBV18 and TRBJ2-2): NAGVMQNPRHLVRRRGQEARLRCSPMKGHSHVYWYRQLPEEGLKFMVYLQKENIIDESGMPKERFSAEFPKEGPSILRIQQVVRGDSAAYFCASSPPLRQNTGELFFGEGSRLTVL.